Listed below are T cell receptor beta chains from one sample, sequenced in a study of radiotherapy plus CTLA-4 blockade in lung cancer. Measured with immunoSEQ multiplex PCR; TCRdb has only the in-frame clones, and not every one. The sample includes under 50,000 clones, approximately 75% of them seen just once. The sequencing used peripheral blood, collected from a patient treated with radiotherapy plus ipilimumab. All receptors come from a human donor with non-small cell lung cancer that progressed on radiotherapy plus ipilimumab. Each CDR3 is given with its conserved first and last residue. The D gene is left open where the match is weak.

v_call d_call cdr3_aa
TRBV5-1 - CASSLLEGDSPLHF
TRBV6-6 TRBD1 CASSYSNRGGKNIQYF
TRBV6-5 - CASRTGSLSTDTQYF
TRBV9 TRBD1 CASSGAGTGYSPLHF
TRBV2 - CASNPAGNYGYTF
TRBV20-1 - CSARGGEQYF
TRBV4-3 TRBD2 CASSQERGGPSYNEQFF
TRBV4-1 TRBD2 CASSQFSGATDTQYF
TRBV7-2 TRBD1 CASSLTSGGSGYTF
TRBV9 - CASSATGTAYEQYF
TRBV5-1 TRBD2 CASSSSGGSYNEQFF